Listed below are T cell receptor beta chains from one sample, sequenced in a study of T cells after yellow fever vaccination. One entry per CDR3 protein, called by TCRdb with MiXCR from the 5' RACE reads. The table records 300,000 to 400,000 distinct CDR3 sequences, around 11% of them present only once. This sample comprised CD4+ T cells sorted from PBMCs, obtained 45 days after the yellow fever booster vaccination. All receptors derive from a man aged 18 to 30 who received the YFV17D yellow fever vaccine. Each CDR3 is given with its conserved first and last residue. D genes are given only for firm matches. Some rows have no size entry. The others give once, few or many, or a class for an expanded clone.

>TRBJ2-3|few|TRBV5-6|NA
TGTGCCAGCATAAAGGCGGGGAGCGCAGATACGCAGTATTTT
CASIKAGSADTQYF
>TRBJ2-3|NA|TRBV7-2|NA
TGTGCCAGCAGCTTAGCGGGGGCGATTCGTACGCAGTATTTT
CASSLAGAIRTQYF
>TRBJ2-3|NA|TRBV7-9|NA
TGTGCCAGCAGCTTAGCGGACAGTGTCACAGATACGCAGTATTTT
CASSLADSVTDTQYF
>TRBJ1-5|few|TRBV6-2/TRBV6-3|NA
TGTGCCAGCAGTAGACCCACCCCGGGGTATAGCAATCAGCCCCAGCATTTT
CASSRPTPGYSNQPQHF
>TRBJ2-1|few|TRBV20-1|TRBD2
TGCAGTGCTAGAGACCCGGCGGGGGGGCGGGCGGATGAGCAGTTCTTC
CSARDPAGGRADEQFF
>TRBJ2-5|few|TRBV2|NA
TGTGCCAGCAGTGAAATGTCTTCGAGTGGCTTC
CASSEMSSSGF
>TRBJ1-1|NA|TRBV20-1|NA
TGCAGTGCCCCCCGGGACACTTTGAACACTGAAGCTTTCTTT
CSAPRDTLNTEAFF
>TRBJ1-1|many|TRBV2|TRBD1
TGTGCCAGCAACGGCGGCGCGGGACAGGGGGACGGCACTGAAGCTTTCTTT
CASNGGAGQGDGTEAFF
>TRBJ2-1|few|TRBV6-5|NA
TGTGCCAGCAGTTACTCCCGACGGGGGATCTACAATGAGCAGTTCTTC
CASSYSRRGIYNEQFF
>TRBJ1-2|few|TRBV7-6|TRBD1
TGTGCCAGCAGCTCAGGACAGGCGCCTTCCTGGTATGGCTACACCTTC
CASSSGQAPSWYGYTF
>TRBJ2-3|few|TRBV12-3/TRBV12-4|NA
TGTGCCAGCAGCCCGGGTCCGCAGGCGGGCACAGATACGCAGTATTTT
CASSPGPQAGTDTQYF
>TRBJ2-3|few|TRBV7-2|TRBD2
TGTGCCAGCAGCAAGCGGGGGGGCACAGATACGCAGTATTTT
CASSKRGGTDTQYF
>TRBJ1-1|NA|TRBV5-1|TRBD1
TGCGCCAGCAGCGGCGGGACAGGGTGGGACACTGAAGCTTTCTTT
CASSGGTGWDTEAFF
>TRBJ1-5|NA|TRBV7-9|NA
TGTGCCAGCAGCTCCACGACTCGGGGCAATCAGCCCCAGCATTTT
CASSSTTRGNQPQHF
>TRBJ2-7|many|TRBV4-1|NA
TGCGCCAGCAGCCAAGAATCGCGACAGTACGAGCAGTACTTC
CASSQESRQYEQYF
>TRBJ1-1|many|TRBV3-1|NA
TGTGCCAGCAGCCAAGACTGGGGCGGAACGGCTTTCTTT
CASSQDWGGTAFF
>TRBJ1-2|NA|TRBV28|NA
TGTGCCAGCAGTTTATCCACGGGGAGCTACACCTTC
CASSLSTGSYTF
>TRBJ2-1|many|TRBV7-8|NA
TGTGCCAGCAGCTTACCGGGGGGCTTGAATGAGCAGTTCTTC
CASSLPGGLNEQFF
>TRBJ2-7|few|TRBV19|TRBD2
TGTGCCACCAGGGAGGGGTCGGACGAGCAGTACTTC
CATREGSDEQYF
>TRBJ2-2|few|TRBV7-9|NA
TGTGCCGGCTCTCTTTGGGCCACGAACACCGGGGAGCTGTTTTTT
CAGSLWATNTGELFF
>TRBJ2-2|few|TRBV20-1|NA
TGCAGTGCTAGTATCCAGCGGCGGGTCGGGGAGCTGTTTTTT
CSASIQRRVGELFF
>TRBJ2-1|few|TRBV5-1|NA
TGCGCCAGCAGCTTAAGTCAGAGCTCCTACAATGAGCAGTTCTTC
CASSLSQSSYNEQFF
>TRBJ2-1|NA|TRBV3-1|NA
TGTGCCAGCAGCCAGGGCAGGGCCTCGTTCTTC
CASSQGRASFF
>TRBJ1-6|few|TRBV27|NA
TGTGCCAGCAGTCCGAGTTATAATTCACCCCTCCACTTT
CASSPSYNSPLHF
>TRBJ1-2|many|TRBV5-1|TRBD1
TGCGCCAGCAGCCCGATGGGACAGACCTATGGCTACACCTTC
CASSPMGQTYGYTF
>TRBJ1-5|NA|TRBV7-2|TRBD1
TGTGCCAGCAGCTTAATGGGACAGGGTTACCATAGCAATCAGCCCCAGCATTTT
CASSLMGQGYHSNQPQHF
>TRBJ1-5|NA|TRBV20-1|NA
TGCAGTGCTAACGGCAGGGGCCTTAATCAGCCCCAGCATTTT
CSANGRGLNQPQHF
>TRBJ1-5|many|TRBV6-2/TRBV6-3|NA
TGTGCCAGCCGCTCCCCCAGAGCGGGGTGGAATCAGCCCCAGCATTTT
CASRSPRAGWNQPQHF
>TRBJ2-3|NA|TRBV27|NA
TGTGCCACCAAAGGGGGGGCCACAGATACGCAGTATTTT
CATKGGATDTQYF
>TRBJ2-6|few|TRBV7-8|NA
TGTGCCACCGTGCGGGGTCCGGGGGCCAACGTCCTGACTTTC
CATVRGPGANVLTF
>TRBJ2-1|many|TRBV27|NA
TGTGCCAGCACCGCCCCGGGGACCTCCTACAATGAGCAGTTCTTC
CASTAPGTSYNEQFF
>TRBJ2-3|NA|TRBV6-6|NA
TGTGCCAGCAGTTACTCGCACGCAGATACGCAGTATTTT
CASSYSHADTQYF
>TRBJ2-6|many|TRBV18|NA
TGTGCCAGCTCACCACCGAGGAGCTCTGGGGCCAACGTCCTGACTTTC
CASSPPRSSGANVLTF
>TRBJ1-5|few|TRBV27|NA
TGTGCCAGCAGTCCATCCAGGAGAAATCAGCCCCAGCATTTT
CASSPSRRNQPQHF
>TRBJ1-2|NA|TRBV29-1|NA
TGCAGCGTTGAACCCGCAAACTATGGCTACACCTTC
CSVEPANYGYTF
>TRBJ2-5|NA|TRBV12-3/TRBV12-4|TRBD2
TGTGCCAGCACCCGAGGAGCGGGGGGCCTCGAGACCCAGTACTTC
CASTRGAGGLETQYF
>TRBJ2-3|NA|TRBV7-3|TRBD2
TGTGCCAGCAGCTTATTAATAGCGGGGGGGATCACAGATACGCAGTATTTT
CASSLLIAGGITDTQYF
>TRBJ1-5|NA|TRBV6-2/TRBV6-3|NA
TGTGCCAGCAACCCGACAGTGAGCAATCAGCCCCAGCATTTT
CASNPTVSNQPQHF
>TRBJ2-1|few|TRBV20-1|NA
TGCAGTGCCAACGACGCGGGCAGGAACAATGAGCAGTTCTTC
CSANDAGRNNEQFF
>TRBJ2-5|NA|TRBV4-2|NA
TGTGCCAGCAGCCGACCTAACCGCGACTTGCCAGAGACCCAGTACTTC
CASSRPNRDLPETQYF
>TRBJ1-2|few|TRBV5-5|NA
TGTGCCAGCAGCTTCCTAAACACAGCTAACTATGGCTACACCTTC
CASSFLNTANYGYTF
>TRBJ2-7|NA|TRBV25-1|NA
TGTGCCAGCAGTGATCCGGGACTGCCCTACGAGCAGTACTTC
CASSDPGLPYEQYF
>TRBJ2-3|many|TRBV20-1|NA
TGCAGTGCTAGCAACCCGTTGACAGCCACAGATACGCAGTATTTT
CSASNPLTATDTQYF
>TRBJ1-2|NA|TRBV7-8|NA
TGTGCCAGCAGCCCCGGGACAAATAGTGGCTACACCTTC
CASSPGTNSGYTF
>TRBJ1-2|NA|TRBV29-1|NA
TGCAGCGTTGAGGGGGATGGCTACACCTTC
CSVEGDGYTF